The 19 T cell receptor beta chains reported below all come from one sample, sequenced in a study of molecular identifiers for immune sequencing clone quantification. TCRdb reanalysed the PCR reads using MiXCR and keeps one entry per CDR3 protein. The data show 490,000 or so distinct CDR3 sequences, with around 23% seen just once and under 0.8% held by the top ten. Sequencing used naive CD8+ T cells from blood, with Jurkat cell RNA spiked in. This sample's subset: FACS-sorted CD8+CD4-CCR7+CD45RA+ naive T cells. The receptors stem from a human donor in good health. Some libraries in this study had Jurkat cell RNA spiked in.

A few counts support this clonotype. V is TRBV7-9 and J is TRBJ1-5; 8 bases match TRBD1. Germline values: CDR1 SEHNR, CDR2 FQNEAQ (reference sequence). J was trimmed by 4 bases and V by 4 bases; bases with no gene match: 6. This CDR3 contains 15 residues. The CDR3 region has the DNA TGTGCCAGCAGCTCGGACAGGGAGGGGAATCAGCCCCAGCATTTT. Its translation is CASSSDREGNQPQHF.

The chain employs TRBV7-9 and TRBJ2-2; maybe TRBD1 (7 bases). The CDR3 runs 17 residues. Trimming removed 4 bases from V and 1 base from J, with 16 bases in between. Germline values: CDR1 SEHNR, CDR2 FQNEAQ (reference sequence). CDR3 sequence (DNA): TGTGCCAGCAGCTACCCGGGGGCAGGGGGGAACACCGGGGAGCTGTTTTTT. The encoded protein is CASSYPGAGGNTGELFF.

This clonotype was picked up a small number of times. The chain couples TRBV10-2 to TRBJ2-7; D is undetermined. CDR1 is WSHSY, CDR2 SAAADI, per germline. The V and J ends lost 3 bases and 9 bases respectively, with 12 bases between them. The CDR3 extends over 12 amino acids. The CDR3 DNA is TGCGCCAGCAGTGAACGTCCGCCTGGGCAGTACTTC. It yields the protein CASSERPPGQYF.

The chain links TRBV30 to TRBJ1-1; no definite D call. Per the germline V gene, CDR1 is GTSNPN and CDR2 is SVGIG (reference sequence). V lost 3 bases and J 5 bases, leaving 4 bases between the germline ends. The CDR3 has 10 residues. CDR3 sequence (DNA): TGTGCCTGGAGGATTACTGAAGCTTTCTTT. Protein product: CAWRITEAFF.

With respect to this clonotype: At one end the junction does not follow the germline gene, possibly because of a read error. CDR3 bases: TGTGCCTGGAGTCACGAAACGGGACTAGCGGACCAAGAGCCCCAGTACTTC. It specifies CAWSHETGLADQEPQYF. The V call is TRBV30, the J call TRBJ2-5; the match to TRBD2 covers 11 bases. Looked up from germline, CDR1 is GTSNPN and CDR2 is SVGIG (reference sequence). This CDR3 has 17 residues.

Only a few counts were recorded for this clonotype. The chain uses TRBV20-1 and TRBJ2-5; no clear D. There are 13 residues in the CDR3. Deletions cut 5 bases from V and 3 bases from J, with 13 bases between. The germline V gene encodes CDR1 DFQATT and CDR2 SNEGSKA (reference sequence). The DNA for the CDR3 is TGCAGTGCTGTTCACGACAATAAAGAGACCCAGTACTTC. This codes for CSAVHDNKETQYF.

Only a few counts were recorded for this clonotype. V usage is TRBV7-2 and J usage is TRBJ2-1, with TRBD2 matching over 12 bases. In germline, CDR1 is SGHTA, CDR2 FQGNSA. The V and J ends lost 5 bases and 1 base, in that order; junction bases with no gene match: 3. CDR3 length: 16 amino acids. In nucleotides, the CDR3 is TGTGCCAGCAGCATACTAGCGGGGGGATCCTACAATGAGCAGTTCTTC. Its protein product is CASSILAGGSYNEQFF.

This clonotype has just a few counts. The chain uses TRBV2 and TRBJ2-5; a weak D match, TRBD2 (5 bases). Trimming removed 2 bases at V and 2 bases at J, with 12 bases between. The CDR3 has 15 amino acids. CDR1 is SNHLY, CDR2 FYNNEI, per germline. The CDR3 DNA sequence: TGTGCCAGCAGTGAAACTGCTCTAGCTCAAGAGACCCAGTACTTC. Its translation: CASSETALAQETQYF.

This clonotype was counted between two and nine times. The rearrangement links TRBV7-9 to TRBJ1-3; a possible D gene is TRBD1 (5 bases). This CDR3 spans 15 amino acids. V was trimmed by 1 base and J by 0 bases, leaving 7 bases between them. Germline V gene sequence: CDR1 SEHNR, CDR2 FQNEAQ (reference sequence). CDR3 sequence: CASSLVTDSGNTIYF. CDR3 nucleotide sequence: TGTGCCAGCAGCTTAGTGACAGACTCTGGAAACACCATATATTTT. Looking up the rest from reference TRBV7-9 and TRBJ1-3 gives the full variable domain: DTGVSQNPRHKITKRGQNVTFRCDPISEHNRLYWYRQTLGQGPEFLTYFQNEAQLEKSRLLSDRFSAERPKGSFSTLEIQRTEQGDSAMYLCASSLVTDSGNTIYFGEGSWLTVV.

The chain links TRBV3-1 to TRBJ2-7; D perhaps matches TRBD1 (5 bases). The CDR3 runs to 14 residues. V was trimmed by 0 bases and J by 12 bases, leaving 18 bases between them. CDR1 and CDR2 from the germline V gene are LGHDT and YNNKEL (reference sequence). CDR3 nucleotide sequence: TGTGCCAGCAGCCAAGATAGCAGGGCCTCGGTGGTGTACTTC. Translating gives CASSQDSRASVVYF.

This clonotype was observed a handful of times. The V call is TRBV14, the J call TRBJ1-6; D remains ambiguous. The CDR3 is made up of 13 amino acids. Germline CDR1 SGHDN, CDR2 FVKESK. Between the trimmed V and J ends, which lost 0 bases and 10 bases, there was a span of 7 bases. The DNA of the CDR3 is TGTGCCAGCAGCCAAGAACTTGGGTCACCCCTCCACTTT. This translates into CASSQELGSPLHF.

V is TRBV11-2 and J is TRBJ1-5; D gene ambiguous. Germline V gene data show CDR1 as SGHAT and CDR2 as FQNNGV. The CDR3 runs to 13 residues. V was shortened by 0 bases and J by 5 bases, with 5 bases between the two germline ends. CDR3 residues: CASSLDRYQPQHF. The CDR3 nucleotides read TGTGCCAGCAGCTTAGACAGGTATCAGCCCCAGCATTTT.

The chain carries TRBV9 and TRBJ2-5, with 8 bases lining up with TRBD2. Trimming removed 2 bases from V and 13 bases from J; junction bases left unmatched: 19. The CDR3 extends over 16 amino acids. Germline assignment: CDR1 SGDLS and CDR2 YYNGEE. CDR3 coding DNA: TGTGCCAGCAGCGTGGCGCGCGGGGGGCCCCCCGCGCCCCCGTACTTC. Translation: CASSVARGGPPAPPYF.

The J gene is TRBJ2-7, the V gene TRBV7-6; perhaps TRBD1 as D (5 bases). Germline V gene lookup returns CDR1 SGHVS and CDR2 FNYEAQ. This CDR3 comprises 13 residues. Trimming removed 5 bases at V and 2 bases at J, with 10 bases between. The CDR3 sequence: CASSHDSAYEQYF. The CDR3 coding sequence is TGTGCCAGCAGCCACGACAGCGCCTACGAGCAGTACTTC.

This clonotype was counted many times. The chain is built from TRBV7-9 and TRBJ2-7, with D hard to call. Trimming took off 10 bases at V and 2 bases at J, with 9 bases between the two ends. There are 11 residues in the CDR3. Per the germline V gene, CDR1 is SEHNR and CDR2 is FQNEAQ (reference sequence). CDR3: CATLGAYEQYF. The CDR3 region has the DNA TGTGCCACCCTCGGTGCCTACGAGCAGTACTTC.

This clonotype has more than one count but fewer than ten. The V call is TRBV6-6, the J call TRBJ1-1, with no clear D. The ends were cut back, 0 bases at V and 3 bases at J, with 11 bases in the middle. This CDR3 has 15 residues. CDR1 MNHNY and CDR2 SVGAGI come from the germline V gene (reference sequence). CDR3 loop: CASSYSYLLDTEAFF. The CDR3 DNA sequence: TGTGCCAGCAGTTACTCCTACCTCTTAGACACTGAAGCTTTCTTT.

The chain is built from TRBV7-9 and TRBJ2-7; 7 bases match TRBD1. V gave up 4 bases and J gave up 0 bases; unmatched junction bases: 9. The CDR3 has 16 residues. CDR1 and CDR2 (germline): SEHNR, FQNEAQ (reference sequence). The chain's CDR3 is CASSSAGTVTSYEQYF. The CDR3 DNA is TGTGCCAGCAGCTCGGCCGGGACAGTTACCTCCTACGAGCAGTACTTC. The full variable domain, its missing parts supplied by reference TRBV7-9 and TRBJ2-7, is DTGVSQNPRHKITKRGQNVTFRCDPISEHNRLYWYRQTLGQGPEFLTYFQNEAQLEKSRLLSDRFSAERPKGSFSTLEIQRTEQGDSAMYLCASSSAGTVTSYEQYFGPGTRLTVT.

This clonotype was seen repeatedly, ten times or more. The chain links TRBV29-1 to TRBJ2-2; D uncertain. Trimming removed 4 bases from V and 3 bases from J, with 9 bases in between. The germline gives CDR1 SQVTM, CDR2 ANQGSEA. CDR3 length: 13 residues. The CDR3 DNA follows: TGCAGCGTTGTGCTGGCGGACACCGGGGAGCTGTTTTTT. Translating gives CSVVLADTGELFF.

This clonotype was recorded many times. V is TRBV7-9 and J is TRBJ2-5, with 12 bases that match TRBD2. Germline CDR1 SEHNR, CDR2 FQNEAQ (reference sequence). Trimming at V came to 5 bases and at J to 3 bases, leaving 7 bases not matched to a gene. The CDR3 covers 16 residues. CDR3 loop: CASSIYGLAGKETQYF. The CDR3 bases are TGTGCCAGCAGCATTTATGGACTAGCGGGAAAAGAGACCCAGTACTTC.